The rows below give T cell receptor beta chains drawn from one sample of a study of cytotoxic CD8 clonotypes in ibrutinib-treated CLL. TCRdb's table, derived via immunoSEQ multiplex PCR, lists solely in-frame clones and lacks some. The table has about 80,000 clones, around 79% seen once. The specimen was PBMCs, collected after 12 months of ibrutinib treatment. These receptors were obtained from a human donor with chronic lymphocytic leukemia. CDR3s include the opening cysteine and the closing phenylalanine or tryptophan. The order of the fields is CDR3 DNA, CDR3 protein, D gene, J gene, V gene, clone size. The D gene is left open where the match is weak. Size tells how often a clone was seen (once, few, many) or the class of an expanded clone, and some rows leave it out.

CDR3nt: TGTGCCAGCAGCTTGGGTGGGGCAGGGGGCAATTCACCCCTCCACTTT
CDR3aa: CASSLGGAGGNSPLHF
d_gene: TRBD1
j_gene: TRBJ1-6
v_gene: TRBV5-4
abundance: -

CDR3nt: TGTGCCAGCGCGGGGCCGGACACCGGGGAGCTGTTTTTT
CDR3aa: CASAGPDTGELFF
d_gene: -
j_gene: TRBJ2-2
v_gene: TRBV18
abundance: many

CDR3nt: TGTGCCAGTAGTATAGATGCGCGGAGTCCCAACTATGGCTACACCTTC
CDR3aa: CASSIDARSPNYGYTF
d_gene: -
j_gene: TRBJ1-2
v_gene: TRBV19
abundance: -

CDR3nt: TGTGCCAGCTCACCACGGCTCGGGCCGGCGGGGGGACTGTTTTTT
CDR3aa: CASSPRLGPAGGLFF
d_gene: -
j_gene: TRBJ1-4
v_gene: TRBV18
abundance: -

CDR3nt: TGTGCCAGCAGCGCCCAGGGAGGTGGGTCCGGCTACACCTTC
CDR3aa: CASSAQGGGSGYTF
d_gene: -
j_gene: TRBJ1-2
v_gene: TRBV7-2
abundance: -

CDR3nt: TGCAGCGTTGGACAGAATGGCTACACCTTC
CDR3aa: CSVGQNGYTF
d_gene: -
j_gene: TRBJ1-2
v_gene: TRBV29-1
abundance: -

CDR3nt: TGTGCCAGCAGCACCCACAACGTCCTGACTTTC
CDR3aa: CASSTHNVLTF
d_gene: -
j_gene: TRBJ2-6
v_gene: TRBV9
abundance: few

CDR3nt: TGTGCCAGCAGCTTAGGGGCAGGCAGCTCCTACGAGCAGTACTTC
CDR3aa: CASSLGAGSSYEQYF
d_gene: -
j_gene: TRBJ2-7
v_gene: TRBV7-6
abundance: -

CDR3nt: TGTGCCAGCAGCGGGGGAACAGGGGCCTACGAGCAGTACTTC
CDR3aa: CASSGGTGAYEQYF
d_gene: TRBD1
j_gene: TRBJ2-7
v_gene: TRBV7-9
abundance: -

CDR3nt: TGTGCCAGCAGTTACCGGGGAACTGGCATTCAGTACTTC
CDR3aa: CASSYRGTGIQYF
d_gene: -
j_gene: TRBJ2-4
v_gene: TRBV6-5
abundance: -

CDR3nt: TGTGCCAGCAGTCCCCCGGGAGGGGGGGGTCGGGAGCAGTACTTC
CDR3aa: CASSPPGGGGREQYF
d_gene: TRBD2
j_gene: TRBJ2-7
v_gene: TRBV6-6
abundance: -

CDR3nt: TGCGCCAGCAGCAATTCGGGCCCAGGATACAATGAGCAGTTCTTC
CDR3aa: CASSNSGPGYNEQFF
d_gene: -
j_gene: TRBJ2-1
v_gene: TRBV5-1
abundance: -

CDR3nt: TGTGCCAGCAGGTCGCCCGGCCAGCGGAACACCGGGGAGCTGTTTTTT
CDR3aa: CASRSPGQRNTGELFF
d_gene: -
j_gene: TRBJ2-2
v_gene: TRBV9
abundance: -

CDR3nt: TGTGCCTGGAGCCAGGCGTCCCCTGGAAACACCATATATTTT
CDR3aa: CAWSQASPGNTIYF
d_gene: -
j_gene: TRBJ1-3
v_gene: TRBV30
abundance: -

CDR3nt: TGTGCCAGCAGTTACGCTTGGGCAGCCGATGAAAAACTGTTTTTT
CDR3aa: CASSYAWAADEKLFF
d_gene: -
j_gene: TRBJ1-4
v_gene: TRBV6-5
abundance: once

CDR3nt: TGTGCCAGCAGGGCAGCGGGGGCGGAGGAGACCCAGTACTTC
CDR3aa: CASRAAGAEETQYF
d_gene: TRBD2
j_gene: TRBJ2-5
v_gene: TRBV28
abundance: -

CDR3nt: TGTGCCAGCAGCAGACAGGGTCTGGCCTACGAGCAGTACTTC
CDR3aa: CASSRQGLAYEQYF
d_gene: TRBD1
j_gene: TRBJ2-7
v_gene: TRBV14
abundance: -

CDR3nt: TGTGCCATCAGGGAATCCCTACGGAACGAGCAGTACTTC
CDR3aa: CAIRESLRNEQYF
d_gene: -
j_gene: TRBJ2-7
v_gene: TRBV10-3
abundance: -

CDR3nt: TGTGCCAGCAGTTGGGGCGGGGGGCCCCAAGAGACCCAGTACTTC
CDR3aa: CASSWGGGPQETQYF
d_gene: TRBD2
j_gene: TRBJ2-5
v_gene: TRBV6-5
abundance: -

CDR3nt: TGTGCCAGCAGCCCGGGGGAAAAACTGTTTTTT
CDR3aa: CASSPGEKLFF
d_gene: -
j_gene: TRBJ1-4
v_gene: TRBV28
abundance: -

CDR3nt: TGTGCCAGCAGCCCCGGAGAGGTGACCCAGTACTTC
CDR3aa: CASSPGEVTQYF
d_gene: -
j_gene: TRBJ2-5
v_gene: TRBV7-8
abundance: -

CDR3nt: TGTGCCAGCGACGGGGGCCCAGATACGCAGTATTTT
CDR3aa: CASDGGPDTQYF
d_gene: -
j_gene: TRBJ2-3
v_gene: TRBV18
abundance: once

CDR3nt: TGTGCCAGCAGCTTAACTCTCCAGGCGAACACTGAAGCTTTCTTT
CDR3aa: CASSLTLQANTEAFF
d_gene: -
j_gene: TRBJ1-1
v_gene: TRBV7-3
abundance: -

CDR3nt: TGTGCCAGCAGTCCCGACCCCGGCAATCAGCCCCAGCATTTT
CDR3aa: CASSPDPGNQPQHF
d_gene: -
j_gene: TRBJ1-5
v_gene: TRBV6-1
abundance: -

CDR3nt: TGTGCCAGCAGGGGGTGGCCCAGGAACACTGAAGCTTTCTTT
CDR3aa: CASRGWPRNTEAFF
d_gene: -
j_gene: TRBJ1-1
v_gene: TRBV11-2
abundance: -

CDR3nt: TGTGCCATCAACAAGGACATTTCAAGCTCCTACGAGCAGTACTTC
CDR3aa: CAINKDISSSYEQYF
d_gene: -
j_gene: TRBJ2-7
v_gene: TRBV10-3
abundance: -

CDR3nt: TGTGCCAGCAGGTGGGACGGCGACTATTCCTACGAGCAGTACTTC
CDR3aa: CASRWDGDYSYEQYF
d_gene: -
j_gene: TRBJ2-7
v_gene: TRBV6-6
abundance: -

CDR3nt: TGTGCCAGTAGTATGACCGGGGCCAACGTCCTGACTTTC
CDR3aa: CASSMTGANVLTF
d_gene: -
j_gene: TRBJ2-6
v_gene: TRBV19
abundance: once

CDR3nt: TGCGCCAGCAGCTTGGGACCGCAGGGGGCGAGTAACACCGGGGAGCTGTTTTTT
CDR3aa: CASSLGPQGASNTGELFF
d_gene: TRBD1
j_gene: TRBJ2-2
v_gene: TRBV5-1
abundance: once

CDR3nt: TGTGCCACCCGGACAGGGGGCTACAATGAGCAGTTCTTC
CDR3aa: CATRTGGYNEQFF
d_gene: TRBD1
j_gene: TRBJ2-1
v_gene: TRBV28
abundance: -

CDR3nt: TGTGCCAGCAGCCAAGTTACGGGGGCGAGGACTGAAGCTTTCTTT
CDR3aa: CASSQVTGARTEAFF
d_gene: -
j_gene: TRBJ1-1
v_gene: TRBV14
abundance: -

CDR3nt: TGTGCCACCCATGGCAGGAATCAAGAGACCCAGTACTTC
CDR3aa: CATHGRNQETQYF
d_gene: -
j_gene: TRBJ2-5
v_gene: TRBV6-5
abundance: once

CDR3nt: TGTGCCACCCTAGCGGGAGGGTTCCCTAATGAGCAGTTCTTC
CDR3aa: CATLAGGFPNEQFF
d_gene: TRBD2
j_gene: TRBJ2-1
v_gene: TRBV28
abundance: -

CDR3nt: TGCAGTGCTGGGGCCCCACGGGCTTTCTTT
CDR3aa: CSAGAPRAFF
d_gene: -
j_gene: TRBJ1-1
v_gene: TRBV20-1
abundance: -

CDR3nt: TGTGCCAGCAGCTTAGGGGGAACGGAGGCGCCGAACACTGAAGCTTTCTTT
CDR3aa: CASSLGGTEAPNTEAFF
d_gene: -
j_gene: TRBJ1-1
v_gene: TRBV11-2
abundance: -

CDR3nt: TGTGCCAGCGGCCCCAACGATGGACTAGCGGGCAATGAGCAGTTCTTC
CDR3aa: CASGPNDGLAGNEQFF
d_gene: TRBD2
j_gene: TRBJ2-1
v_gene: TRBV28
abundance: -

CDR3nt: TGTGCCAGCAGCTTGGGACAGGGACCCTACGAGCAGTACTTC
CDR3aa: CASSLGQGPYEQYF
d_gene: TRBD1
j_gene: TRBJ2-7
v_gene: TRBV5-4
abundance: -

CDR3nt: TGTGCCAGCAGTTCCCTCAGGGGGCAGCCCCAGCATTTT
CDR3aa: CASSSLRGQPQHF
d_gene: TRBD1
j_gene: TRBJ1-5
v_gene: TRBV27
abundance: -

CDR3nt: TGCGCCAGCAGCTGGGGGCCGGGTGTCCAGTACTTC
CDR3aa: CASSWGPGVQYF
d_gene: -
j_gene: TRBJ2-5
v_gene: TRBV5-1
abundance: -

CDR3nt: TGTGCCAGCAGCCCCAGGACAGGCGGGCGGGTCGGAGAGACCCAGTACTTC
CDR3aa: CASSPRTGGRVGETQYF
d_gene: TRBD1
j_gene: TRBJ2-5
v_gene: TRBV9
abundance: -

CDR3nt: TGTGCCAGCAGCCCGGGTTTCTACGAGCAGTACTTC
CDR3aa: CASSPGFYEQYF
d_gene: -
j_gene: TRBJ2-7
v_gene: TRBV5-6
abundance: -

CDR3nt: TGTGCCAGCAGTGACGGGGCGGGCACAGATACGCAGTATTTT
CDR3aa: CASSDGAGTDTQYF
d_gene: -
j_gene: TRBJ2-3
v_gene: TRBV2
abundance: few

CDR3nt: TGTGCCAGCAGTGACGGGCCTCTAGATACGCAGTATTTT
CDR3aa: CASSDGPLDTQYF
d_gene: -
j_gene: TRBJ2-3
v_gene: TRBV6-4
abundance: -

CDR3nt: TGTGCCAGCAGGCCCGCCGGGACTAGCGGCTCCTACGAGCAGTACTTC
CDR3aa: CASRPAGTSGSYEQYF
d_gene: TRBD2
j_gene: TRBJ2-7
v_gene: TRBV5-4
abundance: -

CDR3nt: TGTGCCAGCAGCTTAGTCACAGATACGCAGTATTTT
CDR3aa: CASSLVTDTQYF
d_gene: -
j_gene: TRBJ2-3
v_gene: TRBV11-2
abundance: -

CDR3nt: TGTGCCAGCAGCTTAAAGCGGACTAGCGGGAGGGCGGACGAGCAGTACTTC
CDR3aa: CASSLKRTSGRADEQYF
d_gene: TRBD2
j_gene: TRBJ2-7
v_gene: TRBV7-9
abundance: -

CDR3nt: TGTGCCTGGGGTTCCCCTGGGGCGGTCGGTGAAGCTTTCTTT
CDR3aa: CAWGSPGAVGEAFF
d_gene: -
j_gene: TRBJ1-1
v_gene: TRBV30
abundance: -